One and the same sample provided the 17 T cell receptor beta chains below, sequenced in a study of persistence of HIV-infected CD4 T cells. The immunoSEQ assay was version 4, run in survey mode. Repertoires were generated with immunoSEQ multiplex PCR, while TCRdb's copy carries only in-frame clones and drops some. This table has around 42,000 clones, 75% to 85% appearing once. Cells were stimulated with overlapping HIV-1 Gag 15-mer peptides. CD40L-negative CD69-negative CD45RO-high memory CD4+ T cells were sorted as populations depleted of antigen-responding cells. What these receptors recognize is not known. The sequences come from CD4+ T cells sorted from PBMCs after roughly 18-hour stimulation, collected from a patient who received antiretroviral therapy. These receptors were taken from an adult man with HIV who was CMV-seropositive.

The J gene is TRBJ2-1, the V gene TRBV11-3; a possible D gene is TRBD2 (5 bases). Trimming removed 5 bases at V and 8 bases at J, with 16 bases between. The CDR3 consists of 14 residues. Germline V CDR1 and CDR2: SGHNT, YENEEA. CDR3 region: CASSAGSSYHEQFF. CDR3 sequence (DNA): TGTGCCAGCAGCGCTGGGTCTAGCTATCATGAGCAGTTCTTC.

The rearrangement uses TRBV5-6 and TRBJ1-6, with 10 bases matching TRBD1. Germline V gives CDR1 SGHDT, CDR2 YYEEEE. V lost 4 bases and J lost 4; bases outside the gene matches: 2. This CDR3 is 15 amino acids long. The CDR3 coding sequence is TGTGCCAGCAGCCTGGGACAGGGGTATAATTCACCCCTCCACTTT. This translates into CASSLGQGYNSPLHF.

Only a few counts were recorded for this clone. V is TRBV27 and J is TRBJ2-5; TRBD2 agrees at 7 bases. J lost 9 bases, V lost 2 bases, and 6 bases had no gene match. Germline assignment: CDR1 MNHEY and CDR2 SMNVEV (reference sequence). This CDR3 region has 13 residues. CDR3 nucleotides: TGTGCCAGCAGTTTAGGGCGGGGGAGGGCCCAGTACTTC. Protein: CASSLGRGRAQYF.

The chain recombines TRBV9 with TRBJ1-4; 8 positions agree with TRBD1. Germline CDR1 SGDLS, CDR2 YYNGEE. The J segment lost 8 bases and the V segment lost 0 bases, leaving 6 bases of the junction unmatched. This CDR3 region has 15 residues. The CDR3 region has the DNA TGTGCCAGCAGCGTAGGATCAGGGGGCAGGGAAAAACTGTTTTTT. Translating gives CASSVGSGGREKLFF.

A few counts support this clone. The CDR3 nucleotides are TGTGCCAGCAGCTTGACGGGACACCCCTATGGCTACACCTTC. Its protein is CASSLTGHPYGYTF. This chain joins TRBV5-4 and TRBJ1-2, with a weak D call TRBD1 (6 bases). With 1 base removed from V and 4 bases from J, the gap between germline ends came to 11 bases. The CDR3 is 14 residues long. The germline gives CDR1 SGHNT, CDR2 YYREEE (reference sequence).

The chain carries TRBV5-1 and TRBJ2-7; D is undetermined. Germline V CDR1 and CDR2: SGHRS, YFSETQ. CDR3 length equals 13 residues. The V end lost 3 bases, the J end lost 1 base, and 8 bases lay between the germline ends. CDR3 in amino acids: CASSSDGSYEQYF. DNA of the CDR3: TGCGCCAGCAGCTCCGACGGATCCTACGAGCAGTACTTC.

This rearrangement joins TRBV27 to TRBJ1-1; D is unresolved. The CDR3 runs 14 residues. V lost 4 bases to trimming and J lost 1 base, with 10 bases between them. The germline gives CDR1 MNHEY, CDR2 SMNVEV (reference sequence). DNA of the CDR3: TGTGCCAGCAGTTGGCGGGAGGGGAACACTGAAGCTTTCTTT. Translation: CASSWREGNTEAFF.

This clone was seen a few times. This chain joins TRBV12-3 or TRBV12-4 and TRBJ2-2; D is unresolved. Trimming took 1 base from V and 4 from J, leaving 4 bases between them. This CDR3 is built from 13 residues. This chain's CDR3 is CASSLGLTGELFF. In nucleotides, the CDR3 is TGTGCCAGCAGTTTAGGGCTCACCGGGGAGCTGTTTTTT.

The chain uses TRBV7-9 and TRBJ1-1, with D uncertain. With 2 bases removed from V and 0 bases from J, the gap between germline ends came to 10 bases. The CDR3 has 15 residues. Germline CDR1 reads SEHNR; CDR2 reads FQNEAQ (reference sequence). CDR3 in DNA: TGTGCCAGCAGCTTAAGTAAGGGTATGAACACTGAAGCTTTCTTT. Amino acids: CASSLSKGMNTEAFF.

The chain has TRBV10-3 and TRBJ2-7; TRBD1 agrees at 10 bases. The CDR3 is made up of 16 amino acids. The junction had 7 bases not matched to a gene; V was cut back by 3 bases and J by 2 bases. Germline lookup yields CDR1 ENHRY and CDR2 SYGVKD. The DNA of the CDR3 is TGTGCCATCAGTGAAGGACAGGGGGAAGGCACCTACGAGCAGTACTTC. Protein product: CAISEGQGEGTYEQYF.

The CDR3 spells CASSAGPLVDTQYF. The CDR3 nucleotides are TGTGCCTCCTCGGCGGGACCACTGGTAGATACGCAGTATTTT. The V and J genes are TRBV19 and TRBJ2-3, with a tentative D call TRBD2 (6 bases). V lost 11 bases to trimming and J lost 5 bases, with 20 bases between them. The CDR3 has 14 amino acids. Germline lookup yields CDR1 LNHDA and CDR2 SQIVND (reference sequence).

The rearrangement joins TRBV5-1 to TRBJ2-7; 7 positions match TRBD1. This CDR3 has 14 residues. Per the germline V gene, CDR1 is SGHRS and CDR2 is YFSETQ. The junction had 8 bases not matched to a gene; V was cut back by 4 bases and J by 4 bases. In DNA form, the CDR3 reads TGCGCCAGCAGCCTATCGACAGGGAGATACGAGCAGTACTTC. This encodes CASSLSTGRYEQYF.

This chain's CDR3 is CSASREPGLGFNYGYTF. The CDR3 coding sequence is TGCAGTGCTAGTCGGGAGCCTGGCCTAGGTTTCAACTATGGCTACACCTTC. This chain connects TRBV20-1 to TRBJ1-2, with unresolved D. Trimming stripped 3 bases from V and 2 bases from J, with 22 bases between. Germline V gene lookup returns CDR1 DFQATT and CDR2 SNEGSKA (reference sequence). The CDR3 loop spans 17 amino acids.

V and J are TRBV7-2 and TRBJ1-5; D may be TRBD1 (5 bases). Germline V gene lookup returns CDR1 SGHTA and CDR2 FQGNSA. Trimming shortened V by 0 bases and J by 6 bases, and 9 bases separated the two germline ends. The CDR3 is 14 amino acids. CDR3 amino acids: CASSLAPGGQPQHF. Here the CDR3 DNA reads TGTGCCAGCAGCTTAGCCCCCGGGGGTCAGCCCCAGCATTTT.

This clone was found a few times. One end of the junction is discordant with germline, which a read error may explain. The rearrangement joins TRBV18 to TRBJ1-2; a weak D match, TRBD1 (5 bases). Germline V gives CDR1 KGHSH, CDR2 LQKENI. This CDR3 contains 12 residues. The CDR3 here is CASSPPSGTTYF. The DNA for the CDR3 is TGTGCCAGCTCACCACCGTCAGGGACGACTTACTTC. Variable domain in full (rest from reference TRBV18 and TRBJ1-2): NAGVMQNPRHLVRRRGQEARLRCSPMKGHSHVYWYRQLPEEGLKFMVYLQKENIIDESGMPKERFSAEFPKEGPSILRIQQVVRGDSAAYFCASSPPSGTTYFGSGTRLTVV.

This chain joins TRBV4-1 and TRBJ2-1; 12 bases agree with TRBD2. V dropped 2 bases and J dropped 0; count of bases not matched to a gene: 14. CDR1 MGHRA and CDR2 YSYEKL come from the germline V gene. This CDR3 spans 21 amino acids. The DNA for the CDR3 is TGCGCCAGCAGCCAAAAAAGCGCCGGGACTAGCGGGTTTAGCTCCTACAATGAGCAGTTCTTC. Its protein is CASSQKSAGTSGFSSYNEQFF.

In nucleotides, the CDR3 is TGTGCCAGCAGCTTAGAGTTCGGGTACACTGAAGCTTTCTTT. Residues: CASSLEFGYTEAFF. The chain combines TRBV7-9 with TRBJ1-1; D is unresolved. Germline values: CDR1 SEHNR, CDR2 FQNEAQ (reference sequence). Trimming took off 1 base at V and 3 bases at J, with 9 bases between the two ends. The CDR3 is 14 residues long.